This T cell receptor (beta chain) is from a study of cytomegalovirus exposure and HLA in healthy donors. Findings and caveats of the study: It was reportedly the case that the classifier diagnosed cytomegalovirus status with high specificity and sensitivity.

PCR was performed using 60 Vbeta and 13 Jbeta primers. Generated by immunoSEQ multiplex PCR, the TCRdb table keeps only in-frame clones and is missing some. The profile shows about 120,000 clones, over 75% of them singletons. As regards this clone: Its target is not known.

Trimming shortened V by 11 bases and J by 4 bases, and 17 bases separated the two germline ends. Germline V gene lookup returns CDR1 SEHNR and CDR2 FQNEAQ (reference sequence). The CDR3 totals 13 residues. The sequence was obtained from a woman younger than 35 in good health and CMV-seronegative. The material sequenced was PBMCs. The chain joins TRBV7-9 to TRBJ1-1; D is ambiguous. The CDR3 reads CAVAVAASTEAFF. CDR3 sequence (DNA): TGTGCCGTAGCAGTGGCGGCGAGCACTGAAGCTTTCTTT. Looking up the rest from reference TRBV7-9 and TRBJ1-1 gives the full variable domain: DTGVSQNPRHKITKRGQNVTFRCDPISEHNRLYWYRQTLGQGPEFLTYFQNEAQLEKSRLLSDRFSAERPKGSFSTLEIQRTEQGDSAMYLCAVAVAASTEAFFGQGTRLTVV.